This TCR beta chain is drawn from a study of blood T cell repertoires in COVID-19. Study-wide background: The analysed material was cDNA or gDNA that came from T cells, B-cell-depleted T cells, or PBMCs.

The CDR3 extends over 17 amino acids. Germline V gene data show CDR1 as MDHEN and CDR2 as SYDVKM. With 6 bases clipped from V and 1 base from J, the junction kept 10 bases outside the gene matches. Original data processing: By means of reference gene primer amplification, nucleated cell counts were estimated. TCRdb's copy holds only in-frame clones and misses some; the assay was immunoSEQ multiplex PCR. V and J calls and clone size follow that table, whereas D and trimming were derived from the DNA. The sample holds 190,000 or so clones, under 80% seen once. This clone appeared a few times. V gene TRBV28 combines with J gene TRBJ2-3; the match to TRBD1 covers 10 bases. The sequence was obtained from a man aged 45-60 years who had recovered from COVID-19. Material for sequencing was peripheral blood. The CDR3 loop reads CASSSRDRGRGTDTQYF. The DNA for the CDR3 is TGTGCCAGCAGCTCCCGGGACAGGGGACGGGGCACAGATACGCAGTATTTT.